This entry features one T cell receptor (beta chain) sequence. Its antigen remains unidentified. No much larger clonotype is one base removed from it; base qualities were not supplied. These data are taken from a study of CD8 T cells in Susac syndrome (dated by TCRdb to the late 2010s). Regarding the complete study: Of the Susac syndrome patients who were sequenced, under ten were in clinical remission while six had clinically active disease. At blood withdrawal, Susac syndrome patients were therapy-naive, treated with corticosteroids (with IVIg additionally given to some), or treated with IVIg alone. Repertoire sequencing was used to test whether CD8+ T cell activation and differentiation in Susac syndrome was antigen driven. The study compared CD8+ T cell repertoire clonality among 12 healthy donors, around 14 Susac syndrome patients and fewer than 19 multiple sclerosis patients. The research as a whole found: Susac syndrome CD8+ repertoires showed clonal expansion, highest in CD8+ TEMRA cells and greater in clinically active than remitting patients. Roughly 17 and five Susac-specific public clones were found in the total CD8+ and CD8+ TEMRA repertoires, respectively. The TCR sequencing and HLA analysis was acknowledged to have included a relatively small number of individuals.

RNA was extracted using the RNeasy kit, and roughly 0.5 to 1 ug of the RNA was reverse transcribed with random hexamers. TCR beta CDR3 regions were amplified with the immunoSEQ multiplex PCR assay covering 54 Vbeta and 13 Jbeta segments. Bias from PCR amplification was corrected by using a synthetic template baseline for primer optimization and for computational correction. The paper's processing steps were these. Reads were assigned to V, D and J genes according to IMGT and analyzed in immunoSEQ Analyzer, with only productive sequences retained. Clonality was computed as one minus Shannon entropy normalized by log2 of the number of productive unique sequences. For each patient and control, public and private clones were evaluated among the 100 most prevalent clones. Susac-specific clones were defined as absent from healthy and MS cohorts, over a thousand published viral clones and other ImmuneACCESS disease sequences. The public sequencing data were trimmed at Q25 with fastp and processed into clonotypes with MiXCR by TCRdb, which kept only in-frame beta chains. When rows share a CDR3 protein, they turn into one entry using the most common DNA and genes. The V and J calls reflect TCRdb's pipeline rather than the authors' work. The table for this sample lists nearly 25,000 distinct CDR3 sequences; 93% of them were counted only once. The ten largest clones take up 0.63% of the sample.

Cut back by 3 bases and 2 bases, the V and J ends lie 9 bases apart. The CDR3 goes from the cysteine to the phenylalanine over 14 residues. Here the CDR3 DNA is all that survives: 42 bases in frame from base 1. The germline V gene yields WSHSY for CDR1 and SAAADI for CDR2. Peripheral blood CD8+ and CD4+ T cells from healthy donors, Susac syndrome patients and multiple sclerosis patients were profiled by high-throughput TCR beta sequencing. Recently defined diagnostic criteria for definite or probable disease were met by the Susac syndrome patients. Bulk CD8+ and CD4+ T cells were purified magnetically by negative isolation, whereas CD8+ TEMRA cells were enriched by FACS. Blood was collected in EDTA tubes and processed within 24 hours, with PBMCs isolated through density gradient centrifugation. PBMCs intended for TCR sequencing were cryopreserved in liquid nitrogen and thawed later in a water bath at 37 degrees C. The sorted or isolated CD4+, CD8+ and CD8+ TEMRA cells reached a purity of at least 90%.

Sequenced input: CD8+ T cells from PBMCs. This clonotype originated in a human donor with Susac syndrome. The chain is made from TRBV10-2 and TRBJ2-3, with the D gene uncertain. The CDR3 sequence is CASSDPGFTDTQYF. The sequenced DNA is TGCGCCAGCAGTGATCCCGGTTTCACAGATACGCAGTATTTT.